Listed below are T cell receptor beta chains from one sample, sequenced in a study of blood T cells in healthy people across ages. Using its own MiXCR run on the 5' RACE reads, TCRdb lists one record per CDR3 protein. The sample lists roughly 800,000 distinct CDR3 sequences, roughly 50% occurring once. The sequenced material came from blood. These receptors originate from a man aged 25-45 years in good health. Each CDR3 is given with its conserved first and last residue. The D gene is left open where the match is weak. Clone sizes are given selectively: once, few, many, or a class where the clone is expanded.

j_gene: TRBJ2-5
d_gene: NA
v_gene: TRBV20-1
abundance: NA
CDR3aa: CSAVGGGAVKETQYF
CDR3nt: TGCAGTGCTGTAGGAGGAGGCGCGGTCAAAGAGACCCAGTACTTC

j_gene: TRBJ2-3
d_gene: NA
v_gene: TRBV10-3
abundance: NA
CDR3aa: CAISEIGQPASTDTQYF
CDR3nt: TGTGCCATCAGTGAGATTGGACAGCCGGCCTCCACAGATACGCAGTATTTT

j_gene: TRBJ2-5
d_gene: TRBD2
v_gene: TRBV12-3/TRBV12-4
abundance: NA
CDR3aa: CASTGLAGSIETQYF
CDR3nt: TGTGCCAGCACCGGACTAGCGGGGAGCATAGAGACCCAGTACTTC

j_gene: TRBJ1-5
d_gene: NA
v_gene: TRBV29-1
abundance: NA
CDR3aa: CSLGGGQPQHF
CDR3nt: TGCAGCCTTGGGGGGGGTCAGCCCCAGCATTTT

j_gene: TRBJ2-3
d_gene: NA
v_gene: TRBV7-2
abundance: NA
CDR3aa: CASSPTSLGTDTQYF
CDR3nt: TGTGCCAGCAGCCCAACTAGCCTTGGCACAGATACGCAGTATTTT

j_gene: TRBJ1-2
d_gene: TRBD1
v_gene: TRBV29-1
abundance: few
CDR3aa: CSVPKKDRLDGYTF
CDR3nt: TGCAGCGTTCCAAAAAAGGACAGGTTAGATGGCTACACCTTC

j_gene: TRBJ1-1
d_gene: NA
v_gene: TRBV6-5
abundance: NA
CDR3aa: CASSYSGTLPNTEAFF
CDR3nt: TGTGCCAGCAGTTACTCGGGCACCCTTCCAAACACTGAAGCTTTCTTT

j_gene: TRBJ2-5
d_gene: NA
v_gene: TRBV29-1
abundance: NA
CDR3aa: CSAGRVGRETQYF
CDR3nt: TGCAGCGCCGGAAGGGTGGGCCGAGAGACCCAGTACTTC

j_gene: TRBJ2-1
d_gene: NA
v_gene: TRBV11-3
abundance: NA
CDR3aa: CASSAGRGGHNEQFF
CDR3nt: TGTGCCAGCAGCGCGGGTCGGGGTGGTCACAATGAGCAGTTCTTC

j_gene: TRBJ1-2
d_gene: NA
v_gene: TRBV20-1
abundance: NA
CDR3aa: CSTRDSGDGYTF
CDR3nt: TGCAGTACTAGAGATAGCGGGGATGGCTACACCTTC

j_gene: TRBJ2-7
d_gene: TRBD1
v_gene: TRBV20-1
abundance: NA
CDR3aa: CSARTGEFYEQYF
CDR3nt: TGCAGTGCCCGGACAGGGGAATTCTACGAGCAGTACTTC

j_gene: TRBJ1-6
d_gene: NA
v_gene: TRBV20-1
abundance: NA
CDR3aa: CSETDWTNSPLHF
CDR3nt: TGCAGTGAAACGGACTGGACGAATTCACCCCTCCACTTT

j_gene: TRBJ2-5
d_gene: TRBD1
v_gene: TRBV5-1
abundance: NA
CDR3aa: CASSMGQGRETQYF
CDR3nt: TGCGCCAGCAGCATGGGACAGGGCCGAGAGACCCAGTACTTC

j_gene: TRBJ2-3
d_gene: NA
v_gene: TRBV24-1
abundance: NA
CDR3aa: CATSDSQRFGLTDTQYF
CDR3nt: TGTGCCACCAGTGATTCGCAACGTTTCGGACTCACAGATACGCAGTATTTT

j_gene: TRBJ2-3
d_gene: NA
v_gene: TRBV12-3/TRBV12-4
abundance: NA
CDR3aa: CASSYWSPDTQYF
CDR3nt: TGTGCCAGCAGTTACTGGTCCCCAGATACGCAGTATTTT

j_gene: TRBJ2-7
d_gene: TRBD2
v_gene: TRBV2
abundance: NA
CDR3aa: CASSELAGGNYEQYF
CDR3nt: TGTGCCAGCAGTGAACTAGCGGGGGGAAACTACGAGCAGTACTTC

j_gene: TRBJ2-5
d_gene: NA
v_gene: TRBV20-1
abundance: NA
CDR3aa: CSAPSAGTSTPGTQYF
CDR3nt: TGCAGTGCCCCTTCGGCGGGGACTTCTACGCCGGGGACCCAGTACTTC

j_gene: TRBJ2-7
d_gene: NA
v_gene: TRBV7-2
abundance: few
CDR3aa: CASSLVARNSYEQYF
CDR3nt: TGTGCCAGCAGCTTAGTCGCTCGAAACTCCTACGAGCAGTACTTC

j_gene: TRBJ2-3
d_gene: NA
v_gene: TRBV15
abundance: NA
CDR3aa: CAISREPTDTQYF
CDR3nt: TGTGCCATCAGCAGAGAGCCCACAGATACGCAGTATTTT

j_gene: TRBJ2-7
d_gene: TRBD1
v_gene: TRBV5-1
abundance: NA
CDR3aa: CASSSGGTGTYEQYF
CDR3nt: TGCGCCAGCAGCTCGGGCGGGACAGGAACCTACGAGCAGTACTTC

j_gene: TRBJ2-7
d_gene: NA
v_gene: TRBV4-3
abundance: few
CDR3aa: CASSQDHERLYEQYF
CDR3nt: TGCGCCAGCAGCCAAGATCATGAGCGGCTCTATGAGCAGTACTTC

j_gene: TRBJ2-5
d_gene: NA
v_gene: TRBV7-9
abundance: NA
CDR3aa: CASRDDPGAQYF
CDR3nt: TGTGCCAGCAGGGACGACCCTGGGGCCCAGTACTTC

j_gene: TRBJ1-1
d_gene: TRBD1
v_gene: TRBV20-1
abundance: NA
CDR3aa: CSARDPLRQGALSEAFF
CDR3nt: TGCAGTGCTAGAGATCCCCTTCGACAGGGGGCGCTTAGTGAAGCTTTCTTT

j_gene: TRBJ2-7
d_gene: TRBD2
v_gene: TRBV7-2
abundance: NA
CDR3aa: CASSLLGLASSYEQYF
CDR3nt: TGTGCCAGCAGCTTACTGGGACTAGCGTCCTCCTACGAGCAGTACTTC

j_gene: TRBJ2-7
d_gene: NA
v_gene: TRBV5-1
abundance: once
CDR3aa: CASGDWERNEQYF
CDR3nt: TGCGCCAGCGGGGACTGGGAGAGGAACGAGCAGTACTTC

j_gene: TRBJ2-5
d_gene: NA
v_gene: TRBV30
abundance: NA
CDR3aa: CAWSVAQQETQYF
CDR3nt: TGTGCCTGGAGTGTAGCGCAGCAAGAGACCCAGTACTTC

j_gene: TRBJ2-3
d_gene: TRBD2
v_gene: TRBV20-1
abundance: few
CDR3aa: CSAWTSSTTDTQYF
CDR3nt: TGCAGTGCTTGGACTAGCTCCACCACAGATACGCAGTATTTT

j_gene: TRBJ2-5
d_gene: TRBD1
v_gene: TRBV3-1
abundance: NA
CDR3aa: CASSRGDRGTQYF
CDR3nt: TGTGCCAGCAGCCGAGGAGACAGGGGGACCCAGTACTTC

j_gene: TRBJ2-1
d_gene: NA
v_gene: TRBV6-2/TRBV6-3
abundance: NA
CDR3aa: CASSGRGDSYNEQFF
CDR3nt: TGTGCCAGCAGCGGAAGGGGGGACTCCTACAATGAGCAGTTCTTC

j_gene: TRBJ2-1
d_gene: TRBD2
v_gene: TRBV11-2
abundance: NA
CDR3aa: CASRKTGLAGRNEQFF
CDR3nt: TGTGCCAGCAGGAAGACGGGACTAGCGGGGAGGAATGAGCAGTTCTTC

j_gene: TRBJ2-5
d_gene: TRBD2
v_gene: TRBV5-1
abundance: NA
CDR3aa: CASSLEAGGPGNEQYF
CDR3nt: TGCGCCAGCAGCTTGGAAGCGGGAGGGCCGGGCAATGAGCAGTACTTC

j_gene: TRBJ2-7
d_gene: NA
v_gene: TRBV12-3/TRBV12-4
abundance: NA
CDR3aa: CASSSDSGSKYF
CDR3nt: TGTGCCAGCAGTTCCGATAGCGGTAGCAAGTACTTC

j_gene: TRBJ1-6
d_gene: NA
v_gene: TRBV5-1
abundance: few
CDR3aa: CASTEGPYNSPLHF
CDR3nt: TGCGCCAGCACGGAGGGGCCCTATAATTCACCCCTCCACTTT

j_gene: TRBJ2-5
d_gene: TRBD2
v_gene: TRBV7-2
abundance: many
CDR3aa: CASKRTSGVQETQYF
CDR3nt: TGTGCCAGCAAACGGACTAGCGGAGTCCAAGAGACCCAGTACTTC

j_gene: TRBJ2-5
d_gene: NA
v_gene: TRBV20-1
abundance: NA
CDR3aa: CSAKNRERETQYF
CDR3nt: TGCAGTGCTAAGAATAGGGAGAGAGAGACCCAGTACTTC

j_gene: TRBJ2-2
d_gene: TRBD2
v_gene: TRBV2
abundance: few
CDR3aa: CASSEIRGTSGSNTGELFF
CDR3nt: TGTGCCAGCAGTGAAATTCGGGGGACTAGCGGATCGAACACCGGGGAGCTGTTTTTT

j_gene: TRBJ1-2
d_gene: NA
v_gene: TRBV5-4
abundance: NA
CDR3aa: CASSFKGGDYGYTF
CDR3nt: TGTGCCAGCAGCTTTAAAGGGGGAGACTATGGCTACACCTTC

j_gene: TRBJ2-1
d_gene: NA
v_gene: TRBV20-1
abundance: few
CDR3aa: CSARLGNEQFF
CDR3nt: TGCAGTGCTAGACTAGGCAATGAGCAGTTCTTC

j_gene: TRBJ2-1
d_gene: NA
v_gene: TRBV6-6
abundance: few
CDR3aa: CAGKGGSGNEQFF
CDR3nt: TGTGCCGGTAAAGGGGGGTCCGGCAATGAGCAGTTCTTC

j_gene: TRBJ1-2
d_gene: NA
v_gene: TRBV6-2/TRBV6-3
abundance: few
CDR3aa: CASRPTPGQSNYGYTF
CDR3nt: TGTGCCAGCAGACCAACGCCGGGACAATCTAACTATGGCTACACCTTC

j_gene: TRBJ2-1
d_gene: TRBD2
v_gene: TRBV20-1
abundance: NA
CDR3aa: CSAIWTSGNSNEQFF
CDR3nt: TGCAGTGCTATATGGACTAGCGGGAACTCAAATGAGCAGTTCTTC

j_gene: TRBJ2-4
d_gene: TRBD1
v_gene: TRBV20-1
abundance: NA
CDR3aa: CSATTGGTKNIQYF
CDR3nt: TGCAGTGCGACGACAGGGGGCACCAAAAACATTCAGTACTTC

j_gene: TRBJ2-3
d_gene: TRBD2
v_gene: TRBV5-1
abundance: NA
CDR3aa: CASSGRLAGATDTQYF
CDR3nt: TGCGCCAGCAGCGGGAGACTAGCGGGGGCCACAGATACGCAGTATTTT

j_gene: TRBJ2-7
d_gene: TRBD1
v_gene: TRBV4-2
abundance: NA
CDR3aa: CASSQGGQAYEQYF
CDR3nt: TGTGCCAGCAGCCAAGGTGGACAGGCCTACGAGCAGTACTTC

j_gene: TRBJ2-3
d_gene: TRBD2
v_gene: TRBV20-1
abundance: NA
CDR3aa: CSARSTSGTTRTDTQYF
CDR3nt: TGCAGTGCTAGATCAACTAGCGGGACAACACGCACAGATACGCAGTATTTT

j_gene: TRBJ1-1
d_gene: NA
v_gene: TRBV20-1
abundance: few
CDR3aa: CSASGRRTEAFF
CDR3nt: TGCAGTGCTAGCGGCAGGCGGACTGAAGCTTTCTTT

j_gene: TRBJ2-7
d_gene: NA
v_gene: TRBV10-2
abundance: few
CDR3aa: CASSVSRSPYEQYF
CDR3nt: TGCGCCAGCAGTGTGAGCCGGTCACCCTACGAGCAGTACTTC

j_gene: TRBJ2-2
d_gene: NA
v_gene: TRBV7-8
abundance: NA
CDR3aa: CASSRRGSDGELFF
CDR3nt: TGTGCCAGCAGCCGTAGAGGTTCAGACGGGGAGCTGTTTTTT

j_gene: TRBJ2-7
d_gene: NA
v_gene: TRBV5-1
abundance: NA
CDR3aa: CASSLGSQAKDNEQYF
CDR3nt: TGCGCCAGCAGCTTGGGCAGCCAAGCGAAAGACAATGAGCAGTACTTC

j_gene: TRBJ2-1
d_gene: NA
v_gene: TRBV7-2
abundance: many
CDR3aa: CASSLVSGYEQFF
CDR3nt: TGTGCCAGCAGCTTAGTGAGTGGGTATGAGCAGTTCTTC

j_gene: TRBJ1-2
d_gene: NA
v_gene: TRBV7-2
abundance: NA
CDR3aa: CASSPSTLGYTF
CDR3nt: TGTGCCAGCAGCCCCTCGACTCTTGGCTACACCTTC

j_gene: TRBJ1-5
d_gene: NA
v_gene: TRBV4-2
abundance: NA
CDR3aa: CASSQDGDSVEQPQHF
CDR3nt: TGTGCCAGCAGCCAAGATGGAGACAGTGTAGAACAGCCCCAGCATTTT

j_gene: TRBJ1-1
d_gene: TRBD1
v_gene: TRBV12-3/TRBV12-4
abundance: NA
CDR3aa: CASRGDRENTEAFF
CDR3nt: TGCGCCAGCAGGGGAGACAGGGAAAACACTGAAGCTTTCTTT